This TCR beta chain was sequenced for a study of blood T cell repertoires in COVID-19. The V gene's germline CDR1 is MNHEY and CDR2 SVGAGI. The CDR3 has 15 amino acids. Clones were read by immunoSEQ multiplex PCR, and TCRdb kept only the in-frame ones, dropping some. The sample shows roughly 230,000 clones, 84% of them seen only once. This receptor was identified in a man in his fifties with acute or convalescent COVID-19. Material for sequencing was peripheral blood. The chain is built from TRBV6-5 and TRBJ2-2; perhaps TRBD2 as D (6 bases). CDR3 nucleotides: TGTGCTATTCCGGAGGGAGCTGACAGAACCGGGGAGCTGTTTTTT. It is translated as CAIPEGADRTGELFF.